This entry lists 9 T cell receptor beta chains sequenced from one sample in a study of cytomegalovirus exposure and HLA in healthy donors. The PCR had 60 Vbeta and 13 Jbeta primers. The table came from immunoSEQ multiplex PCR; TCRdb's copy has only in-frame clones and leaves some out. The repertoire table contains 100,000 or so clones. The sequenced sample was PBMCs. These receptors all stem from a man aged 50 to 59 in good health and CMV-seronegative.

The chain combines TRBV7-9 with TRBJ1-1, with 9 bases aligning to TRBD1. V shed 4 bases, J shed 4 bases, and the junction held 4 bases outside the gene matches. CDR1 SEHNR and CDR2 FQNEAQ come from the germline V gene (reference sequence). The CDR3 is 14 residues long. The CDR3 sequence is CASSYRGLATEAFF. CDR3 coding DNA: TGTGCCAGCAGCTACAGGGGGCTTGCCACTGAAGCTTTCTTT.

The chain joins TRBV5-1 to TRBJ1-1; TRBD1 agrees at 7 bases. Looked up from germline, CDR1 is SGHRS and CDR2 is YFSETQ. V lost 5 bases to trimming and J lost 1 base; unmatched junction nucleotides: 5. This CDR3 contains 14 residues. The CDR3 nucleotides are TGCGCCAGCAGATCTGGACAGGAGAACACTGAAGCTTTCTTT. It codes for CASRSGQENTEAFF.

V and J are TRBV6-5 and TRBJ1-2; 10 positions match TRBD1. This CDR3 spans 16 amino acids. CDR1 is MNHEY, CDR2 SVGAGI, per germline. V lost 4 bases, J lost 3 bases, and 8 bases stayed unmatched. The CDR3 bases are TGTGCCAGCAGTTTACTCGGAGGACAGGGGGACTATGGCTACACCTTC. Its protein is CASSLLGGQGDYGYTF.

The chain joins TRBV15 to TRBJ1-1; no reliable D call. The germline CDR1 and CDR2 sequences are LNHNV and YYDKDF (reference sequence). The V end lost 5 bases, the J end lost 5 bases, and 12 bases lay between the germline ends. The CDR3 runs to 13 residues. CDR3 nucleotide sequence: TGTGCCACCAGCCCCCACGGAGGGACTGAAGCTTTCTTT. Its translation: CATSPHGGTEAFF.

The V and J genes are TRBV29-1 and TRBJ1-4; 7 nucleotides match TRBD1. The trim removed 6 bases at V and 3 bases at J, leaving 4 bases unmatched. The germline gives CDR1 SQVTM, CDR2 ANQGSEA. This CDR3 region has 13 residues. The CDR3 region has the DNA TGCAGCGTAAACAGGGGACCTAATGAAAAACTGTTTTTT. Protein sequence: CSVNRGPNEKLFF.

The chain recombines TRBV5-1 with TRBJ2-5; D gene uncertain. In germline, CDR1 is SGHRS, CDR2 YFSETQ. The CDR3 covers 14 residues. Trimming took off 0 bases at V and 2 bases at J, with 8 bases between the two ends. The CDR3: CASSLVADQETQYF. CDR3 bases: TGCGCCAGCAGCTTGGTTGCAGATCAAGAGACCCAGTACTTC. The entire variable domain, with the rest obtained from reference TRBV5-1 and TRBJ2-5, is as follows: KAGVTQTPRYLIKTRGQQVTLSCSPISGHRSVSWYQQTPGQGLQFLFEYFSETQRNKGNFPGRFSGRQFSNSRSEMNVSTLELGDSALYLCASSLVADQETQYFGPGTRLLVL.

This rearrangement joins TRBV6-5 to TRBJ2-7; 10 bases fit TRBD2. This CDR3 is 14 amino acids long. The J segment lost 4 bases and the V segment lost 6 bases, leaving 6 bases of the junction unmatched. Germline-derived CDR1 and CDR2 are MNHEY and SVGAGI. This CDR3 reads CASSASGGLYEQYF. The CDR3 nucleotides read TGTGCCAGCAGCGCTAGCGGGGGATTATACGAGCAGTACTTC.

In regard to this clone: Other nucleotide sequences in the sample specify the same CDR3. V and J are TRBV15 and TRBJ1-5; no clear D. The CDR3 has 14 amino acids. Per germline, CDR1 LNHNV and CDR2 YYDKDF (reference sequence). V was trimmed by 0 bases and J by 2 bases, leaving 5 bases between them. CDR3 sequence: CATSRDRGNQPQHF. The CDR3 DNA is TGTGCCACCAGCAGAGATCGGGGCAATCAGCCCCAGCATTTT.

V usage is TRBV6-1 and J usage is TRBJ1-1; D gene unclear. The CDR3 sequence is 13 residues long. Trimming removed 0 bases from V and 5 bases from J, with 7 bases in between. CDR1 and CDR2 (germline): MNHNS, SASEGT. The CDR3 sequence: CASSEAAGTEAFF. In DNA, the CDR3 is TGTGCCAGCAGTGAAGCAGCCGGGACTGAAGCTTTCTTT.